This TCR beta chain was found in a study of ipilimumab plus nivolumab after autologous stem cell transplantation. Study details: Patients received a median of 5 ipilimumab and 8 nivolumab doses.

In its sample, this clone was seen a few times. The method was immunoSEQ multiplex PCR; TCRdb's version includes in-frame clones alone and lacks a portion of them. The sample includes fewer than 95,000 clones, around 80% of them seen just once. CDR3 length equals 13 residues. Per the germline V gene, CDR1 is SGHNT and CDR2 is YYREEE (reference sequence). V was pared by 0 bases and J by 11 bases, with 14 bases between. Patients got ipilimumab 1 mg/kg beginning 14 to 28 days post-transplant. Patients received nivolumab 3 mg/kg at weeks 1, 4, 7, 10, then fortnightly to week 26. This rearrangement joins TRBV5-4 to TRBJ1-1; D gene ambiguous. Sequenced here: PBMCs, sampled in a trial of ipilimumab plus nivolumab as post-transplant consolidation. This receptor was identified in a male donor with diffuse large B-cell lymphoma. The CDR3 sequence is CASSLDPGRAAFF. CDR3 nucleotides: TGTGCCAGCAGCTTGGACCCCGGGAGGGCCGCTTTCTTT.